The text below deals with one T cell receptor (beta chain). What it recognizes is unknown. This entry is derived from a study of blood T cells in healthy people across ages. Study-wide results and limits: Measured against age, TCR beta diversity per million T cells decreased in a roughly linear manner.

Next came a second PCR, run for about 7 to 12 cycles, which used a sample-barcoded 5' primer along with a J-beta primer mix. The yield of each sample was at least 3 million CDR3-containing paired-end reads. One entry per CDR3 protein results from TCRdb running MiXCR on the 5' RACE reads. This table has over a million distinct CDR3 sequences, under 55% appearing once. CDR3 length: 18 amino acids. The germline V gene encodes CDR1 DFQATT and CDR2 SNEGSKA (reference sequence). Trimming left V 0 bases short and J 0 bases short, with 19 bases between. The authors extracted at least 5 micrograms of total RNA per sample.

This TCR derives from a woman aged 18-29 years in good health. Sequencing was carried out using blood. This sequence joins TRBV20-1 and TRBJ2-3; the D gene is possibly TRBD2 (7 bases). CDR3 DNA: TGCAGTGCTAGAGATTGGGGGGGCCAGGTTTCTAGCACAGATACGCAGTATTTT. This encodes CSARDWGGQVSSTDTQYF.